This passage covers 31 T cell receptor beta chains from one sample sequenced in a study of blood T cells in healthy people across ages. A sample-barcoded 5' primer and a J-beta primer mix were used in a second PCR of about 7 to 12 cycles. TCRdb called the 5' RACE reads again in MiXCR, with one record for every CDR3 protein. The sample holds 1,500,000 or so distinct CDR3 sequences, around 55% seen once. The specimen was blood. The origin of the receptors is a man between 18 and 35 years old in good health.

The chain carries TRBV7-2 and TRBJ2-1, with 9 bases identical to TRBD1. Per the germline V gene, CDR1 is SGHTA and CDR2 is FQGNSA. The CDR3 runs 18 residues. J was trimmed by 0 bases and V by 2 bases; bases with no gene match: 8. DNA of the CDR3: TGTGCCAGCAGCTTACCGGGACAGGGAAAGGTCTCCTACAATGAGCAGTTCTTC. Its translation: CASSLPGQGKVSYNEQFF.

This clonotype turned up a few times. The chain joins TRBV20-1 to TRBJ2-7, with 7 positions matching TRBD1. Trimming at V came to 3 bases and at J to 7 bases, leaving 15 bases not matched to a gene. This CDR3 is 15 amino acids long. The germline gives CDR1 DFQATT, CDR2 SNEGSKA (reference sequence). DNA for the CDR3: TGCAGTGCTAGGATTACAGGGGCTCCGTTGTGGGAGCAGTACTTC. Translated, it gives CSARITGAPLWEQYF.

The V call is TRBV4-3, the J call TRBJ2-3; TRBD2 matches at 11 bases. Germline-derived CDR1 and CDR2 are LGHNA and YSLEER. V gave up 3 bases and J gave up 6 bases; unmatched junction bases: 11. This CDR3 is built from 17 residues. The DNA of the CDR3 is TGCGCCAGCAGCCAGGACTTTAGCGGGGGGGCATCGGATACGCAGTATTTT. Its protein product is CASSQDFSGGASDTQYF.

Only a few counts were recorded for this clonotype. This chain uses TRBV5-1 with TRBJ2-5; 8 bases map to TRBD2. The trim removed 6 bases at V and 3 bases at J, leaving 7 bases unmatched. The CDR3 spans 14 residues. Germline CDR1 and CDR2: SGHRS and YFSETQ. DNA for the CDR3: TGCGCCAGCAACCCCGGGACTAGAGAAGAGACCCAGTACTTC. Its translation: CASNPGTREETQYF.

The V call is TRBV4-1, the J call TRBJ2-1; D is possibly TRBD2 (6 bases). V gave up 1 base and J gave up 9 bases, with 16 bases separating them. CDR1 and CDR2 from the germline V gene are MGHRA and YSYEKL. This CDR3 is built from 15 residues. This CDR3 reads CASSQGGASESEQFF. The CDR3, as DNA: TGCGCCAGCAGCCAAGGAGGGGCTAGCGAGAGTGAGCAGTTCTTC.

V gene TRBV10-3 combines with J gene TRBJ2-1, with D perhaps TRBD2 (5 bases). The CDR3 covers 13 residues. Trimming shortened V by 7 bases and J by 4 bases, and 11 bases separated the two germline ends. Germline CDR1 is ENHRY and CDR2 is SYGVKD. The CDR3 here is CAITEAEYNEQFF. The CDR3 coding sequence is TGTGCCATCACGGAGGCTGAGTACAATGAGCAGTTCTTC.

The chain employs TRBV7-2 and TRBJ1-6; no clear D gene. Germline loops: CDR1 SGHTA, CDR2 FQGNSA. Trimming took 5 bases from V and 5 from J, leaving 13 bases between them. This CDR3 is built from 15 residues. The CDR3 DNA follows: TGTGCCAGCAGCCCCGCAGCAGGAAATAATTCACCCCTCCACTTT. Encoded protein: CASSPAAGNNSPLHF.

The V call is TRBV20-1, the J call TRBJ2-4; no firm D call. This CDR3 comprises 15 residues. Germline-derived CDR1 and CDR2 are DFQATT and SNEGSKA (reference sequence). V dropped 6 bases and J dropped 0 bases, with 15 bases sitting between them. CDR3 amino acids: CSAPAATVAKNIQYF. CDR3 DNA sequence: TGCAGTGCCCCGGCGGCCACAGTAGCCAAAAACATTCAGTACTTC.

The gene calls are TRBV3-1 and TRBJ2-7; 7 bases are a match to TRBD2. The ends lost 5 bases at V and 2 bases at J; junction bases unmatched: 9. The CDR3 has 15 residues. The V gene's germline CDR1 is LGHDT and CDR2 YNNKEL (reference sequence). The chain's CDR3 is CASSASQRGPYEQYF. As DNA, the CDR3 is TGTGCCAGCAGCGCATCCCAGCGGGGACCCTACGAGCAGTACTTC.

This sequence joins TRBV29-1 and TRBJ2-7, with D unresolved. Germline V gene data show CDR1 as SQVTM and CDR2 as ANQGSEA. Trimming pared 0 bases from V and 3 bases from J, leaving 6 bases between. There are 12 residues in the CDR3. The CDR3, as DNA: TGCAGCGTTGAAGAACGTCGCTACGAGCAGTACTTC. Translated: CSVEERRYEQYF.

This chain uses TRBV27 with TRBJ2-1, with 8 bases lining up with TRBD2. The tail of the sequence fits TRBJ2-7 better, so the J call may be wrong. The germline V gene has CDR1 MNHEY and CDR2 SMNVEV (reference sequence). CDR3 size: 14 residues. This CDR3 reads CASSFSGTYNEQYF. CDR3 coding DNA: TGTGCCAGCAGTTTTAGCGGGACGTACAACGAGCAGTACTTC.

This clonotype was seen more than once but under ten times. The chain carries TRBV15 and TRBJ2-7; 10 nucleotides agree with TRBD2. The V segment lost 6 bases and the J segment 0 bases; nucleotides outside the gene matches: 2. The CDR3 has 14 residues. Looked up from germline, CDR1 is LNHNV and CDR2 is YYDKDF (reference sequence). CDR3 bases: TGTGCCACCAGAACTAGCGGGAACTCCTACGAGCAGTACTTC. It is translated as CATRTSGNSYEQYF.

The CDR3 bases are TGTGCCAGCAGTTCCGCGGGAGGCCCCTACGATTCCTACAATGAGCAGTTCTTC. Amino acid sequence: CASSSAGGPYDSYNEQFF. The rearrangement links TRBV12-3 or TRBV12-4 to TRBJ2-1, with TRBD2 matching 8 bases. The CDR3 has 18 amino acids. The V gene end was trimmed by 4 bases and the J gene end by 1 base; junction bases not matched to a gene: 12.

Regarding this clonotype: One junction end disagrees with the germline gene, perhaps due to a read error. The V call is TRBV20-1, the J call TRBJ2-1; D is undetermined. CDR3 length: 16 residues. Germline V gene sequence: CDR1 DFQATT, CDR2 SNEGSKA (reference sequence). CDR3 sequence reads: CSARIFRGSRDNKQFF. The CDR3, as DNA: TGCAGTGCTAGGATATTTCGAGGATCGCGAGACAATAAGCAGTTCTTC.

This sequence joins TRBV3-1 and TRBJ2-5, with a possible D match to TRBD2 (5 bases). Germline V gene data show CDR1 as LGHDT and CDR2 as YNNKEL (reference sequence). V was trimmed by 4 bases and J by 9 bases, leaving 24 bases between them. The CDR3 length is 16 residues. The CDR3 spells CASSRQRTPSMSSQYF. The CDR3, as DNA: TGTGCCAGCAGCCGCCAGCGGACGCCGTCTATGTCGTCCCAGTACTTC.

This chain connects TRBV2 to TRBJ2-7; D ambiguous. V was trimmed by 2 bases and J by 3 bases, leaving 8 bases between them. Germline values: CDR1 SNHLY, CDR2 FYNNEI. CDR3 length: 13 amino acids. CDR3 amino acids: CASSETYNYEQYF. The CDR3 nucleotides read TGTGCCAGCAGTGAAACTTATAACTACGAGCAGTACTTC. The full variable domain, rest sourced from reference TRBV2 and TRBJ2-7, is EPEVTQTPSHQVTQMGQEVILRCVPISNHLYFYWYRQILGQKVEFLVSFYNNEISEKSEIFDDQFSVERPDGSNFTLKIRSTKLEDSAMYFCASSETYNYEQYFGPGTRLTVT.

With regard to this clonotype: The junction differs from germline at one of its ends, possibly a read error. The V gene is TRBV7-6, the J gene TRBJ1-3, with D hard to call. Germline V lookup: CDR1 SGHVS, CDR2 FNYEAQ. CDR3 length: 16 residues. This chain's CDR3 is CASSSPDQEPGNTLYF. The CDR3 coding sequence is TGTGCCAGCAGCTCCCCCGATCAGGAACCTGGAAACACCCTATATTTT.

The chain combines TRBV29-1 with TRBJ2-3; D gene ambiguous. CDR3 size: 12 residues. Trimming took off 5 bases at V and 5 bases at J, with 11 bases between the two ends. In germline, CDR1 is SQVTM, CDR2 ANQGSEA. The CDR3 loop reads CSVQLARDTQYF. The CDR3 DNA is TGCAGCGTTCAGTTGGCGCGAGATACGCAGTATTTT.

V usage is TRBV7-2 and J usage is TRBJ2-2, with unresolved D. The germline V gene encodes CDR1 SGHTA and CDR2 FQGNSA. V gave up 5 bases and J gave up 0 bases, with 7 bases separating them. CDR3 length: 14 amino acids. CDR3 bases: TGTGCCAGCAGCCCTACTCCGAACACCGGGGAGCTGTTTTTT. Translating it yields CASSPTPNTGELFF.

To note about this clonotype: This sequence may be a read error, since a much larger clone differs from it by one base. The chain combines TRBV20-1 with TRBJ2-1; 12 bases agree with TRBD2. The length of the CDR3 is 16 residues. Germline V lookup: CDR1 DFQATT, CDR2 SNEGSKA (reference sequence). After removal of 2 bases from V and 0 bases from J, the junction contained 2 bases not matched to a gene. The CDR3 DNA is TGCAGTGCTAGACTAGCGGGAGGGTCCTCCTACAATGAGCAGTTCTTC. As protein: CSARLAGGSSYNEQFF.

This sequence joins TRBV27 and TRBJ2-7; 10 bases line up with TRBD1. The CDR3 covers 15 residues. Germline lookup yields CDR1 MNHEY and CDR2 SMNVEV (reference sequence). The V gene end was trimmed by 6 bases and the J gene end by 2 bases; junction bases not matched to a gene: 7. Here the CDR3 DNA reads TGTGCCAGCAGACTGGGACAGGGGACTACCTACGAGCAGTACTTC. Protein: CASRLGQGTTYEQYF.

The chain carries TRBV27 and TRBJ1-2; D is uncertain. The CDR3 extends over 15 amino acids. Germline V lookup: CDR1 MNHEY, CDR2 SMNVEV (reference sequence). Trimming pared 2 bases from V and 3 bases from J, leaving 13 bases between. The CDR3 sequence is CASSLQAGAYYGYTF. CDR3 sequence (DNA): TGTGCCAGCAGTTTACAAGCAGGCGCTTACTATGGCTACACCTTC.

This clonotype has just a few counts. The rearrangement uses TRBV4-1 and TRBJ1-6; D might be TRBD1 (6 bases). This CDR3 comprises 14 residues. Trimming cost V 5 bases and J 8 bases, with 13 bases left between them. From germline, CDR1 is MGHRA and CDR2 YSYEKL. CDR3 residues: CASSTPGEHSPLHF. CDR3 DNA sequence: TGCGCCAGCAGCACACCAGGGGAGCATTCACCCCTCCACTTT.

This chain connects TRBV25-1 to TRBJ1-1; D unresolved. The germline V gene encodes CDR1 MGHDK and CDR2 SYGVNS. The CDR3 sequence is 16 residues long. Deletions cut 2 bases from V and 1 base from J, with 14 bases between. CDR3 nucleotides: TGTGCCAGCAGTGAAGGGATAGGGCGGTGGAACACTGAAGCTTTCTTT. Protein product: CASSEGIGRWNTEAFF. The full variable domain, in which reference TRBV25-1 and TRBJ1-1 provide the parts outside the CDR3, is EADIYQTPRYLVIGTGKKITLECSQTMGHDKMYWYQQDPGMELHLIHYSYGVNSTEKGDLSSESTVSRIRTEHFPLTLESARPSHTSQYLCASSEGIGRWNTEAFFGQGTRLTVV.

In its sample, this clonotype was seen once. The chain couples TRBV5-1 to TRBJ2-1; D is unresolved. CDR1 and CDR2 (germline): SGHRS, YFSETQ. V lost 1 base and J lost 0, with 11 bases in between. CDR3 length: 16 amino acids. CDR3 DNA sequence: TGCGCCAGCAGCTTGTACGGGCTTAGCTCCTACAATGAGCAGTTCTTC. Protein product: CASSLYGLSSYNEQFF.

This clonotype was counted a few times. In DNA, the CDR3 is TGTGCCACCAGCAGAGTTGGCTCCTACAATGAGCAGTTCTTC. Its translation is CATSRVGSYNEQFF. The V call is TRBV15, the J call TRBJ2-1; no reliable D call. Per the germline V gene, CDR1 is LNHNV and CDR2 is YYDKDF (reference sequence). V was pared by 1 base and J by 0 bases, with 4 bases between. The CDR3 runs to 14 residues.

The CDR3 region is CASSLGRSGQPQHF. CDR3 DNA: TGTGCCAGCAGCTTAGGCAGGTCCGGTCAGCCCCAGCATTTT. The chain links TRBV7-6 to TRBJ1-5; D gene uncertain. This CDR3 has 14 residues. V was trimmed by 1 base and J by 6 bases, leaving 10 bases between them. Germline-derived CDR1 and CDR2 are SGHVS and FNYEAQ. Filled out from reference TRBV7-6 and TRBJ1-5, the complete variable domain reads GAGVSQSPRYKVTKRGQDVALRCDPISGHVSLYWYRQALGQGPEFLTYFNYEAQQDKSGLPNDRFSAERPEGSISTLTIQRTEQRDSAMYRCASSLGRSGQPQHFGDGTRLSIL.

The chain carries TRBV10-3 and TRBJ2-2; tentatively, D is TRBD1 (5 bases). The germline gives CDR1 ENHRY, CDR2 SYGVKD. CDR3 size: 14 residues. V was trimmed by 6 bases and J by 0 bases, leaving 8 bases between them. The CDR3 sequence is CAISQGSNTGELFF. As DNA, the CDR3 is TGTGCCATCAGCCAGGGCTCGAACACCGGGGAGCTGTTTTTT.

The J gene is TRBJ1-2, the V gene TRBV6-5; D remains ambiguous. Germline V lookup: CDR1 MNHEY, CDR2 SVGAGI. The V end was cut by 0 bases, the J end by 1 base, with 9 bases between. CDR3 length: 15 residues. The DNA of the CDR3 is TGTGCCAGCAGTTACTCGCCCGACCTTAACTATGGCTACACCTTC. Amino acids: CASSYSPDLNYGYTF.

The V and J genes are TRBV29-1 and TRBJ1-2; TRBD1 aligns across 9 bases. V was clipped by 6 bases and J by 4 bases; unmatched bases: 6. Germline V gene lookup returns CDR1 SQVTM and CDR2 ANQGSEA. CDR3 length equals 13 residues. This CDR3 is CSVAMTGGYGYTF. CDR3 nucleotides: TGCAGCGTGGCCATGACAGGGGGCTATGGCTACACCTTC.

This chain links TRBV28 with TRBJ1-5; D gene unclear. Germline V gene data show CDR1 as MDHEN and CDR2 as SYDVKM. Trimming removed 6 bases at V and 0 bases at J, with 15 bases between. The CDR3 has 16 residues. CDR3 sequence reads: CASSPAGFYSNQPQHF. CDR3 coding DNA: TGTGCCAGCAGCCCCGCGGGGTTTTATAGCAATCAGCCCCAGCATTTT.